These 20 T cell receptor beta chains were all obtained from the same sample, sequenced in a study of blood T cells in healthy people across ages. A second roughly 6 to 12 cycle PCR used barcoded and J-beta primers. TCRdb called the 5' RACE reads again in MiXCR, with one record for every CDR3 protein. This table holds around 970,000 distinct CDR3 sequences, approximately 50% found once. The specimen was blood. Receptor source: a woman aged 60-70 years in good health.

This chain joins TRBV28 and TRBJ2-7; 8 bases align to TRBD2. Per germline, CDR1 MDHEN and CDR2 SYDVKM. CDR3 size: 14 residues. J was trimmed by 7 bases and V by 5 bases; bases with no gene match: 10. The CDR3 sequence: CASSPSGSSVEQYF. As DNA, the CDR3 is TGTGCCAGCAGTCCAAGCGGGAGCTCTGTAGAGCAGTACTTC.

This clonotype was observed a handful of times. The rearrangement joins TRBV11-2 to TRBJ1-1; 11 nucleotides match TRBD1. Germline V gene data show CDR1 as SGHAT and CDR2 as FQNNGV. The CDR3 consists of 16 residues. V lost 5 bases and J lost 1; bases outside the gene matches: 6. CDR3 nucleotides: TGTGCCAGCAGCCCAAGGACAGGGGGCCCGAACACTGAAGCTTTCTTT. Residues: CASSPRTGGPNTEAFF.

This rearrangement joins TRBV7-2 to TRBJ2-1, with 7 bases aligning to TRBD2. V gave up 1 base and J gave up 8 bases; unmatched junction bases: 8. Germline V gene sequence: CDR1 SGHTA, CDR2 FQGNSA. The CDR3 consists of 15 residues. The CDR3 DNA reads TGTGCCAGCAGCTTAGTGGCTAGCGGAGGGGATGAGCAGTTCTTC. Translated, it gives CASSLVASGGDEQFF.

The chain's CDR3 is CSAPLTDEQYF. The CDR3 DNA is TGCAGTGCTCCCCTGACGGACGAGCAGTACTTC. The chain has TRBV20-1 and TRBJ2-7; D unresolved. The CDR3 is made up of 11 amino acids. Germline V gives CDR1 DFQATT, CDR2 SNEGSKA (reference sequence). Trimming shortened V by 5 bases and J by 5 bases, and 10 bases separated the two germline ends.

This chain connects TRBV14 to TRBJ2-3; 7 nucleotides match TRBD2. The CDR3 contains 17 residues. CDR1 is SGHDN and CDR2 is FVKESK in the germline V gene. The V and J ends lost 0 bases and 5 bases, in that order; junction bases with no gene match: 11. Here the CDR3 DNA reads TGTGCCAGCAGCCAAGATCTCCCTAGCGGATGGGGAGATACGCAGTATTTT. Residues: CASSQDLPSGWGDTQYF.

The chain uses TRBV20-1 and TRBJ2-5, with D possibly matching TRBD2 (5 bases). Trimming pared 0 bases from V and 1 base from J, leaving 12 bases between. Looked up from germline, CDR1 is DFQATT and CDR2 is SNEGSKA (reference sequence). CDR3 size: 15 residues. The CDR3 spells CSARDWRRRQETQYF. In DNA form, the CDR3 reads TGCAGTGCTAGAGATTGGAGGCGGCGCCAAGAGACCCAGTACTTC.

The J gene is TRBJ2-1, the V gene TRBV15; D is possibly TRBD2 (5 bases). V was pared by 4 bases and J by 8 bases, with 12 bases between. Germline V gene data show CDR1 as LNHNV and CDR2 as YYDKDF (reference sequence). The CDR3 covers 13 residues. CDR3 nucleotides: TGTGCCACCAGCACGGACCCCGGGGATGAGCAGTTCTTC. Its translation: CATSTDPGDEQFF.

The rearrangement joins TRBV20-1 to TRBJ2-1; the match to TRBD2 covers 7 bases. The CDR3 contains 12 residues. With V trimmed by 3 bases and J by 8 bases, 4 bases remained unmatched. From germline, CDR1 is DFQATT and CDR2 SNEGSKA (reference sequence). CDR3 in DNA: TGCAGTGCTAGGCGTCTAGCGGATGAGCAGTTCTTC. Translated, it gives CSARRLADEQFF.

The rearrangement joins TRBV12-3 or TRBV12-4 to TRBJ2-3; the D gene could be TRBD1 or TRBD2 (5 bases each). V lost 7 bases, J lost 8 bases, and 25 bases lay in between. This CDR3 is built from 16 residues. As DNA, the CDR3 is TGTGCCAGCACCGACCCTCAGGACGGGGCATTGGGTACGCAGTATTTT. It translates to CASTDPQDGALGTQYF.

J is TRBJ1-6 and V is TRBV28; TRBD1 is a possible D gene (5 bases). This CDR3 comprises 16 residues. Germline CDR1 is MDHEN and CDR2 is SYDVKM. With 5 bases removed from V and 6 bases from J, the gap between germline ends came to 17 bases. The CDR3 reads CASSPPGGTFNSPLHF. The CDR3 DNA reads TGTGCCAGCAGTCCCCCCGGCGGGACCTTTAATTCACCCCTCCACTTT.

The chain carries TRBV7-2 and TRBJ2-7; TRBD2 might be the D (6 bases). V was clipped by 5 bases and J by 2 bases, with 16 bases between them. Germline V CDR1 and CDR2: SGHTA, FQGNSA. This CDR3 is 15 amino acids long. The CDR3 DNA reads TGTGCCAGCAGCATTAGTGGGGGGAAGCCCTACGAGCAGTACTTC. This gives the protein CASSISGGKPYEQYF.

This clonotype came up a few times. The J gene is TRBJ2-4, the V gene TRBV7-2, with D possibly TRBD2 on 5 matching bases. Trimming shortened V by 2 bases and J by 5 bases, and 10 bases separated the two germline ends. CDR3 length: 14 amino acids. Germline loops: CDR1 SGHTA, CDR2 FQGNSA. The CDR3 DNA reads TGTGCCAGCAGCTTAACGGGGAGCCAAAACATTCAGTACTTC. This translates into CASSLTGSQNIQYF.

This chain's CDR3 is CRGDKQETQYF. The CDR3 DNA reads TGCAGGGGGGACAAACAAGAGACCCAGTACTTC. The J gene is TRBJ2-5, the V gene TRBV20-1; D might be TRBD1 (6 bases). The CDR3 loop spans 11 amino acids. Germline lookup yields CDR1 DFQATT and CDR2 SNEGSKA (reference sequence).

With regard to this clonotype: One base away lies a much larger clone, so this may be a sequencing read error. The CDR3 spells CASSLGGQGNQPQHF. DNA for the CDR3: TGTGCCAGCAGCTTAGGGGGACAGGGCAATCAGCCCCAGCATTTT. The V and J genes are TRBV7-2 and TRBJ1-5; 8 nucleotides align to TRBD1. The CDR3 length is 15 residues. J gave up 2 bases and V 1 base, and 1 base lay outside the gene matches. Germline V gives CDR1 SGHTA, CDR2 FQGNSA.

The chain carries TRBV6-1 and TRBJ2-1, with TRBD2 matching 14 bases. This CDR3 is 18 amino acids long. J gave up 2 bases and V 5 bases, and 8 bases lay outside the gene matches. Germline values: CDR1 MNHNS, CDR2 SASEGT. The CDR3 DNA reads TGTGCCAGCAGTCGGGGGACTAGCGGGAGAGGGACCTACAATGAGCAGTTCTTC. This sequence encodes CASSRGTSGRGTYNEQFF.

This clonotype was seen only a few times. The V and J genes are TRBV4-3 and TRBJ1-2; D is ambiguous. Germline CDR1 reads LGHNA; CDR2 reads YSLEER. The CDR3 is made up of 14 amino acids. The V and J ends lost 1 base and 7 bases respectively, with 13 bases between them. The CDR3 region is CASSQVAGISGYTF. In DNA, the CDR3 is TGCGCCAGCAGCCAAGTAGCGGGGATTAGTGGCTACACCTTC.

V usage is TRBV12-3 or TRBV12-4 and J usage is TRBJ2-7, with 9 bases matching TRBD1. The DNA matches TRBJ2-5 better at its end, which makes the J call doubtful. The CDR3 has 15 amino acids. This chain's CDR3 is CASSLGGTGLETQYF. Written as DNA, the CDR3 is TGTGCCAGCAGTCTAGGGGGGACAGGGTTGGAGACCCAGTACTTC.

V gene TRBV7-9 combines with J gene TRBJ2-5; the match to TRBD1 covers 8 bases. Germline-derived CDR1 and CDR2 are SEHNR and FQNEAQ (reference sequence). The CDR3 is made up of 16 amino acids. Germline trimming cut 6 bases from V and 5 bases from J; bases unmatched to any gene: 14. CDR3 sequence: CASSPLVGQGAETQYF. Written as DNA, the CDR3 is TGTGCCAGCAGTCCCCTAGTCGGACAGGGTGCGGAGACCCAGTACTTC.

The chain carries TRBV7-6 and TRBJ2-5, with D maybe TRBD2 (6 bases). The V and J ends lost 5 bases and 5 bases respectively, with 15 bases between them. This CDR3 contains 14 residues. Germline assignment: CDR1 SGHVS and CDR2 FNYEAQ. In DNA, the CDR3 is TGTGCCAGCAGCCGAAGGGAGGTCCGGGAGACCCAGTACTTC. Translating gives CASSRREVRETQYF. The full variable domain, in which reference TRBV7-6 and TRBJ2-5 provide the parts outside the CDR3, is GAGVSQSPRYKVTKRGQDVALRCDPISGHVSLYWYRQALGQGPEFLTYFNYEAQQDKSGLPNDRFSAERPEGSISTLTIQRTEQRDSAMYRCASSRREVRETQYFGPGTRLLVL.

This sequence joins TRBV6-1 and TRBJ2-5; 9 bases map to TRBD1. Losses at the gene ends were 8 bases for V and 5 bases for J; bases not matched to a gene: 12. The CDR3 spans 15 residues. Germline V gene sequence: CDR1 MNHNS, CDR2 SASEGT. In DNA, the CDR3 is TGTGCCAGCGGAACAGGGGGCGCGCCGATTGAGACCCAGTACTTC. This translates into CASGTGGAPIETQYF.